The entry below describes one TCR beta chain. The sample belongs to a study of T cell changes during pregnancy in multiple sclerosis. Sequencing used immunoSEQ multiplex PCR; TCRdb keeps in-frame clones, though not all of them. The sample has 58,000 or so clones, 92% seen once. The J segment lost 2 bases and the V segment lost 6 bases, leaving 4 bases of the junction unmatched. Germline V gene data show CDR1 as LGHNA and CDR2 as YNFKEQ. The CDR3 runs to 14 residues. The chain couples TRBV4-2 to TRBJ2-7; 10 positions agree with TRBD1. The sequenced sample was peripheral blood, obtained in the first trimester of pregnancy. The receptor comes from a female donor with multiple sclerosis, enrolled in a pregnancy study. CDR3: CASSMDRGAYEQYF. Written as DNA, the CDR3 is TGTGCCAGCAGTATGGACAGGGGGGCCTACGAGCAGTACTTC.